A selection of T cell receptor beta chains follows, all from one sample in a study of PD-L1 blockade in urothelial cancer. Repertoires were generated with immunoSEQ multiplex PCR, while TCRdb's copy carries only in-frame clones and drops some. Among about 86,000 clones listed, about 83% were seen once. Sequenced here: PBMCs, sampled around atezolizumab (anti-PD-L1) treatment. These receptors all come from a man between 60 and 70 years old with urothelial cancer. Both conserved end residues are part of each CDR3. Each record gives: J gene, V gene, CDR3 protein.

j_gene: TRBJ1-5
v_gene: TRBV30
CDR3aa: CAWSVRDGSMPQHF

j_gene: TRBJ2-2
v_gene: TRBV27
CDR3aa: CASSYQQNTGELFF

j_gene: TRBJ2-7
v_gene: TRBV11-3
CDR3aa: CASSRGTAYEQYF

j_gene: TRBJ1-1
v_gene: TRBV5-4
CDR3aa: CASSFPRGVGTEAFF

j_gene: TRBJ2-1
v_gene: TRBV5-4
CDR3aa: CASSFRASGIYNEQFF

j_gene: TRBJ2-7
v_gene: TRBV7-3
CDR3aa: CASSLSGGGASYEQYF

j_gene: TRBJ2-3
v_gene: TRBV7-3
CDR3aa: CASSLFLAATDTQYF

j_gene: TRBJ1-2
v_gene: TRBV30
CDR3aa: CAHHTINYGYTF

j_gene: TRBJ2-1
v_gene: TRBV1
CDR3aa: CTSSRTSRLQREQFF

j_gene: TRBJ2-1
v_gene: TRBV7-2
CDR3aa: CASSYSGGNEQFF

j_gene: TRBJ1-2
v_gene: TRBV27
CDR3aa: CASSLRGRGQSYGYTF

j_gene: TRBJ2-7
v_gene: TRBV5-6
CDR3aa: CASSLAGSGGYEQYF

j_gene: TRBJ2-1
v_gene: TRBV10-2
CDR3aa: CASRPGTTVVDEQFF

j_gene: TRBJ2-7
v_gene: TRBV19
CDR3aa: CASSQYRGPYEQYF

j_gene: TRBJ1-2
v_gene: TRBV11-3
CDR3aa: CASSLDRDTAGYTF

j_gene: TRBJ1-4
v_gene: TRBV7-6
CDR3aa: CASSLLGRTGEKLFF

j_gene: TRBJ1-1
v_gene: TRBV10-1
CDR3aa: CASSAGTGTEAFF

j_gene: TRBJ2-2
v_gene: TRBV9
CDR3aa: CASSVRLAGINTGELFF

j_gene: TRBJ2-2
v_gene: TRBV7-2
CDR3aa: CASSFIFGELFF

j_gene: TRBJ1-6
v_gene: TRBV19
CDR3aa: CASSHDFGITYNSPLHF

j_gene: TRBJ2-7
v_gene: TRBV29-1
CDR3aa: CSVTGLGSPSYEQYF

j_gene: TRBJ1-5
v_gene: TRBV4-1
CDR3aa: CASSQDWQGNLAQHF

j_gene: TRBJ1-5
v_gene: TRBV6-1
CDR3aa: CASRVDRAGNQPQHF

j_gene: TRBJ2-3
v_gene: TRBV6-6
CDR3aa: CASNADRSTDTQYF

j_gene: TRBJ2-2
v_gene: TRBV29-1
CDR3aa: CSVGQGVNTGELFF

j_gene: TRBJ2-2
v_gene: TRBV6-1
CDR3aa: CASSWTGIGGELFF

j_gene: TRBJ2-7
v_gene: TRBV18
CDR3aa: CASSHSGTGFYEQYF

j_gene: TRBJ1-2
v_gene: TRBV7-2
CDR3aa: CASSTANPGTAKYGYTF

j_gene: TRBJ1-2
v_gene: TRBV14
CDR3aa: CASSQEWEGSGYTF

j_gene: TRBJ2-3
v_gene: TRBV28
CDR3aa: CASRPQGGTQYF

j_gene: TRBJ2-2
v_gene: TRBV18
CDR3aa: CASSYQGEPGELFF

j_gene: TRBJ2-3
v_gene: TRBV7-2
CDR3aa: CASSLNSGGSTDTQYF

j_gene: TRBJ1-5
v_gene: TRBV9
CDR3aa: CASSSGTPNQPQHF

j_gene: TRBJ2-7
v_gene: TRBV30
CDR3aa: CAWARDTSYEQYF

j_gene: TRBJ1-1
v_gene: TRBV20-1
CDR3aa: CSRVVNTEAFF

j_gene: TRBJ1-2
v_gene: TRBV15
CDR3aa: CATSRGRTGYGYTF

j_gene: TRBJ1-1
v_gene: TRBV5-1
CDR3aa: CASSLANMNTEAFF

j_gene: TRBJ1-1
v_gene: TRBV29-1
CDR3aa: CSFRRGLGTEAFF